One and the same sample provided the 24 T cell receptor beta chains below, sequenced in a study of cytomegalovirus exposure and HLA in healthy donors. PCR amplification relied on 60 Vbeta primers (plus 13 Jbeta primers). Clones were sequenced by immunoSEQ multiplex PCR, and TCRdb holds only the in-frame ones, with some missing. This table holds around 190,000 clones, more than 65% found once. Specimen: PBMCs. These receptors came from a woman in her forties or fifties in good health and CMV-seronegative.

The gene calls are TRBV5-6 and TRBJ1-4; 9 bases are a match to TRBD1. The CDR3 runs to 16 residues. Trimming at V came to 4 bases and at J to 0 bases, leaving 4 bases not matched to a gene. The germline CDR1 and CDR2 sequences are SGHDT and YYEEEE. This chain's CDR3 is CASSLRQGATNEKLFF. DNA for the CDR3: TGTGCCAGCAGCCTCAGACAGGGGGCAACTAATGAAAAACTGTTTTTT.

The chain combines TRBV5-1 with TRBJ1-2; perhaps TRBD1 as D (5 bases). The V gene lost 2 bases and the J gene lost 5 bases, with 16 bases spanning the gap. The CDR3 covers 15 residues. Germline lookup yields CDR1 SGHRS and CDR2 YFSETQ. The CDR3 DNA is TGCGCCAGCAGCTTATTAGCCAAGGAGGGGTATGGCTACACCTTC. Its protein product is CASSLLAKEGYGYTF.

The rearrangement uses TRBV28 and TRBJ2-5; D gene uncertain. The last part of the DNA fits TRBJ2-7 better; the J call may be wrong. The germline gives CDR1 MDHEN, CDR2 SYDVKM. This CDR3 region has 16 residues. In nucleotides, the CDR3 is TGTGCCAGCAGTTTTGGTATTTCGCTAAGGAACTACGAGCAGTACTTC. The encoded protein is CASSFGISLRNYEQYF.

This chain links TRBV5-1 with TRBJ2-5; 14 nucleotides match TRBD2. V gave up 6 bases and J gave up 5 bases; unmatched junction bases: 9. Germline V gene lookup returns CDR1 SGHRS and CDR2 YFSETQ. This CDR3 region has 16 residues. CDR3 sequence (DNA): TGCGCCAGCAACACGGGACTAGCGGGAGTGGGGGAGACCCAGTACTTC. This encodes CASNTGLAGVGETQYF. Full variable domain (missing parts from reference TRBV5-1 and TRBJ2-5): KAGVTQTPRYLIKTRGQQVTLSCSPISGHRSVSWYQQTPGQGLQFLFEYFSETQRNKGNFPGRFSGRQFSNSRSEMNVSTLELGDSALYLCASNTGLAGVGETQYFGPGTRLLVL.

V gene TRBV6-4 combines with J gene TRBJ2-5; 12 bases agree with TRBD2. From germline, CDR1 is MRHNA and CDR2 SNTAGT. This CDR3 is 16 amino acids long. Losses at the gene ends were 6 bases for V and 2 bases for J; bases not matched to a gene: 7. The CDR3 DNA follows: TGTGCCAGCAGGGAAACTAGCGGGGGGATTCAAGAGACCCAGTACTTC. Its protein product is CASRETSGGIQETQYF.

The rearrangement joins TRBV28 to TRBJ2-3; 9 bases align to TRBD1. This CDR3 spans 15 amino acids. With 2 bases clipped from V and 3 bases from J, the junction kept 3 bases outside the gene matches. CDR1 is MDHEN and CDR2 is SYDVKM in the germline V gene. The CDR3 DNA reads TGTGCCAGCAGTTTAAGGGACAGGGTTACAGATACGCAGTATTTT. It is translated as CASSLRDRVTDTQYF. Complete variable domain (other parts from reference TRBV28 and TRBJ2-3): DVKVTQSSRYLVKRTGEKVFLECVQDMDHENMFWYRQDPGLGLRLIYFSYDVKMKEKGDIPEGYSVSREKKERFSLILESASTNQTSMYLCASSLRDRVTDTQYFGPGTRLTVL.

This clone was picked up many times. J is TRBJ2-3 and V is TRBV28, with 7 nucleotides matching TRBD1. V was pared by 5 bases and J by 8 bases, with 16 bases of the junction left unmatched. The germline V gene has CDR1 MDHEN and CDR2 SYDVKM. CDR3 size: 16 residues. As DNA, the CDR3 is TGTGCCAGCAGTCCTGCTCGGGACAGTGTTTTGGGTACGCAGTATTTT. Encoded protein: CASSPARDSVLGTQYF.

The chain recombines TRBV28 with TRBJ1-1; 7 bases fit TRBD1. Trimming took 4 bases from V and 4 from J; bases not matched to a gene: 9. The CDR3 runs to 15 residues. Germline loops: CDR1 MDHEN, CDR2 SYDVKM. In nucleotides, the CDR3 is TGTGCCAGCAGTTCGGGACAGCGGGGGAGCACTGAAGCTTTCTTT. Its translation: CASSSGQRGSTEAFF.

This clone was counted a single time. A read error may produce the germline difference seen at one junction end. This rearrangement joins TRBV7-9 to TRBJ2-5; 7 bases agree with TRBD2. Germline V CDR1 and CDR2: SEHNR, FQNEAQ (reference sequence). CDR3 length: 14 residues. This CDR3 is CSSSLMGGEETQYF. CDR3 bases: TGTTCCAGCAGCCTTATGGGGGGGGAAGAGACCCAGTACTTC.

DNA of the CDR3: TGTGCCACCCGCCACACAGGGCTTAATTCACCCCTCCACTTT. This sequence encodes CATRHTGLNSPLHF. The V gene is TRBV19, the J gene TRBJ1-6, with D perhaps TRBD1 (6 bases). V was trimmed by 10 bases and J by 6 bases, leaving 16 bases between them. The CDR3 has 14 amino acids. Germline V gene sequence: CDR1 LNHDA, CDR2 SQIVND (reference sequence).

The J gene is TRBJ2-2, the V gene TRBV5-1; maybe TRBD2 (7 bases). The germline V and J ends were trimmed by 4 bases and 3 bases, with 13 bases remaining between them. The CDR3 contains 15 residues. Germline assignment: CDR1 SGHRS and CDR2 YFSETQ. DNA of the CDR3: TGCGCCAGCAGCCCTGTAGGGGGGGACACCGGGGAGCTGTTTTTT. Translating it yields CASSPVGGDTGELFF.

The V gene is TRBV7-6, the J gene TRBJ2-7, with 9 bases identical to TRBD2. Germline V gives CDR1 SGHVS, CDR2 FNYEAQ. The CDR3 runs 14 residues. The V gene end was trimmed by 5 bases and the J gene end by 4 bases; junction bases not matched to a gene: 6. CDR3 sequence: CASSRLAEPYEQYF. CDR3 DNA sequence: TGTGCCAGCAGCCGACTAGCGGAACCGTACGAGCAGTACTTC.

This chain uses TRBV28 with TRBJ2-7; possible D gene TRBD2, 6 bases. The length of the CDR3 is 14 residues. The germline V gene encodes CDR1 MDHEN and CDR2 SYDVKM. Trimming left V 6 bases short and J 2 bases short, with 14 bases between. CDR3 region: CASRPTRNTYEQYF. Here the CDR3 DNA reads TGTGCCAGCAGACCGACTAGAAACACCTACGAGCAGTACTTC.

This clone occurred once. The rearrangement joins TRBV28 to TRBJ2-1, with D hard to call. The CDR3 contains 13 residues. CDR1 and CDR2 (germline): MDHEN, SYDVKM. The V end lost 2 bases, the J end lost 3 bases, and 5 bases lay between the germline ends. CDR3 loop: CASSLPGYNEQFF. The CDR3 DNA follows: TGTGCCAGCAGTTTACCGGGCTACAATGAGCAGTTCTTC.

The V gene is TRBV11-2, the J gene TRBJ2-4; D perhaps matches TRBD1 (5 bases). The CDR3 length is 16 residues. The V end was cut by 0 bases, the J end by 1 base, with 10 bases between. Germline CDR1 SGHAT, CDR2 FQNNGV. The CDR3 sequence: CASSLDYTGAKNIQYF. The CDR3 DNA sequence: TGTGCCAGCAGCTTAGATTACACAGGCGCCAAAAACATTCAGTACTTC.

The rearrangement uses TRBV27 and TRBJ2-3; a weak D match, TRBD2 (5 bases). Germline CDR1 is MNHEY and CDR2 is SMNVEV (reference sequence). The CDR3 sequence is 11 residues long. V shed 3 bases and J shed 10 bases, with 8 bases lying between them. The CDR3 here is CASSFSDAQYF. DNA of the CDR3: TGTGCCAGCAGTTTTAGCGATGCGCAGTATTTT.

The chain employs TRBV5-1 and TRBJ1-2, with 7 bases that match TRBD1. V was pared by 4 bases and J by 13 bases, with 13 bases of the junction left unmatched. CDR1 and CDR2 from the germline V gene are SGHRS and YFSETQ. The CDR3 is made up of 13 amino acids. CDR3 sequence reads: CASSNPSETGTTF. DNA of the CDR3: TGCGCCAGCAGCAACCCGTCCGAGACAGGGACCACCTTC.

This sequence joins TRBV19 and TRBJ1-5; D remains ambiguous. The germline V gene encodes CDR1 LNHDA and CDR2 SQIVND (reference sequence). The V end was cut by 7 bases, the J end by 0 bases, with 13 bases between. This CDR3 is 15 amino acids long. This CDR3 is CASKSLRASNQPQHF. The CDR3, as DNA: TGTGCCAGTAAATCTTTGAGGGCTAGCAATCAGCCCCAGCATTTT.

This chain uses TRBV4-1 with TRBJ2-7; 12 bases are a match to TRBD1. V gave up 5 bases and J gave up 7 bases; unmatched junction bases: 12. The V gene's germline CDR1 is MGHRA and CDR2 YSYEKL. The CDR3 spans 16 residues. The CDR3 protein is CASSAQGGTGGEEQYF. For the CDR3, the DNA is TGCGCCAGCAGCGCACAAGGTGGGACAGGGGGCGAGGAGCAGTACTTC.

V gene TRBV7-9 combines with J gene TRBJ2-1; TRBD1 is a possible D gene (6 bases). There are 19 residues in the CDR3. V shed 3 bases and J shed 1 base, with 22 bases lying between them. Germline V gene lookup returns CDR1 SEHNR and CDR2 FQNEAQ (reference sequence). DNA for the CDR3: TGTGCCAGCAGCTTGACGGGACACAGCGTAATCGCGTCCTACAATGAGCAGTTCTTC. This translates into CASSLTGHSVIASYNEQFF. The entire variable domain, with the rest obtained from reference TRBV7-9 and TRBJ2-1, is as follows: DTGVSQNPRHKITKRGQNVTFRCDPISEHNRLYWYRQTLGQGPEFLTYFQNEAQLEKSRLLSDRFSAERPKGSFSTLEIQRTEQGDSAMYLCASSLTGHSVIASYNEQFFGPGTRLTVL.

Worth noting for this clone: Within the sample, other DNA sequences also encode this same CDR3. The V and J genes are TRBV6-6 and TRBJ2-1; 12 nucleotides align to TRBD2. Germline V gene lookup returns CDR1 MNHNY and CDR2 SVGAGI (reference sequence). CDR3 length equals 16 residues. V lost 7 bases and J lost 10; bases outside the gene matches: 14. The CDR3 loop is CASNPPLRLAGVEQFF. Here the CDR3 DNA reads TGTGCCAGCAACCCACCTTTGAGACTAGCGGGAGTGGAGCAGTTCTTC.

The rearrangement joins TRBV10-2 to TRBJ2-1; 10 positions match TRBD1. CDR1 and CDR2 (germline): WSHSY, SAAADI. The CDR3 sequence is 15 residues long. V lost 6 bases and J lost 4; bases outside the gene matches: 6. In nucleotides, the CDR3 is TGCGCCAGCAGCCCCTTGGGACAGGGGTACAATGAGCAGTTCTTC. Amino acid sequence: CASSPLGQGYNEQFF.

The rearrangement uses TRBV6-5 and TRBJ1-2; 7 bases fit TRBD1. This CDR3 region has 14 residues. Germline V gene sequence: CDR1 MNHEY, CDR2 SVGAGI. V was pared by 5 bases and J by 2 bases, with 5 bases of the junction left unmatched. The CDR3 sequence: CASSRTGGNYGYTF. The CDR3, as DNA: TGTGCCAGCAGTCGGACAGGTGGGAACTATGGCTACACCTTC.

This clone turned up a few times. This chain connects TRBV5-1 to TRBJ2-1; D call uncertain. Looked up from germline, CDR1 is SGHRS and CDR2 is YFSETQ. V shed 0 bases and J shed 5 bases, with 9 bases lying between them. The CDR3 runs 14 residues. CDR3 in amino acids: CASSLGADHNEQFF. The CDR3 DNA reads TGCGCCAGCAGCTTGGGGGCAGATCACAATGAGCAGTTCTTC.